These 17 T cell receptor beta chains were sequenced from one sample in a study of blood T cell repertoires in COVID-19. Repertoires were generated with immunoSEQ multiplex PCR, while TCRdb's copy carries only in-frame clones and drops some. The table shows some 56,000 clones, with about 73% occurring only once. Material: peripheral blood. Every receptor here comes from a woman aged 45 to 65 with active or convalescent COVID-19.

This clone was detected once. The V gene is TRBV5-1, the J gene TRBJ2-1, with 14 bases aligning to TRBD2. The CDR3 spans 17 residues. J lost 7 bases, V lost 5 bases, and 11 bases had no gene match. CDR1 is SGHRS, CDR2 YFSETQ, per germline. CDR3: CASRPTSGRAAGNEQFF. The CDR3 nucleotides are TGCGCCAGCAGACCGACTAGCGGGAGGGCCGCCGGTAATGAGCAGTTCTTC.

The chain employs TRBV28 and TRBJ2-4; D might be TRBD2 (6 bases). The CDR3 runs 13 residues. Germline V CDR1 and CDR2: MDHEN, SYDVKM. V lost 8 bases to trimming and J lost 4 bases, with 12 bases between them. The DNA for the CDR3 is TGTGCCAGCGGTAGCGGATCTAAAAACATTCAGTACTTC. Translating it yields CASGSGSKNIQYF.

The chain recombines TRBV7-9 with TRBJ2-5, with D possibly TRBD2 on 7 matching bases. Germline lookup yields CDR1 SEHNR and CDR2 FQNEAQ (reference sequence). Trimming left V 4 bases short and J 4 bases short, with 13 bases between. The CDR3 extends over 14 amino acids. The DNA of the CDR3 is TGTGCCAGCAGCTCGGGGGCGGGAGTAGAGACCCAGTACTTC. Translated: CASSSGAGVETQYF.

The chain uses TRBV6-5 and TRBJ1-2; D perhaps matches TRBD1 (6 bases). V lost 7 bases and J 4 bases, leaving 10 bases between the germline ends. This CDR3 is 12 amino acids long. Germline V gene data show CDR1 as MNHEY and CDR2 as SVGAGI. The chain's CDR3 is CASKDRTYGYTF. CDR3 bases: TGTGCCAGCAAAGACAGGACCTATGGCTACACCTTC.

This clone was seen only a few times. The chain joins TRBV30 to TRBJ1-2, with 7 bases that match TRBD1. This CDR3 is 13 amino acids long. The V segment lost 4 bases and the J segment 4 bases; nucleotides outside the gene matches: 6. Germline assignment: CDR1 GTSNPN and CDR2 SVGIG (reference sequence). The CDR3 is CAWMYRGGYGYTF. The CDR3 nucleotides read TGTGCCTGGATGTACAGGGGCGGCTATGGCTACACCTTC.

The chain couples TRBV28 to TRBJ2-7, with a weak D call TRBD1 (7 bases). V lost 3 bases, J lost 2 bases, and 11 bases lay in between. Germline V gene data show CDR1 as MDHEN and CDR2 as SYDVKM. CDR3 length equals 14 residues. The CDR3 sequence: CASSFQGGTYEQYF. DNA of the CDR3: TGTGCCAGCAGTTTTCAGGGGGGCACCTACGAGCAGTACTTC.

V and J are TRBV28 and TRBJ2-7, with D possibly TRBD2 on 5 matching bases. Trimming shortened V by 5 bases and J by 7 bases, and 9 bases separated the two germline ends. The CDR3 has 11 amino acids. Germline V lookup: CDR1 MDHEN, CDR2 SYDVKM. The chain's CDR3 is CASSGSGEQYF. The CDR3 DNA reads as TGTGCCAGCAGTGGCTCGGGGGAGCAGTACTTC.

The chain is built from TRBV6-6 and TRBJ2-3, with D possibly matching TRBD1 (6 bases). This CDR3 is built from 15 residues. Trimming cost V 4 bases and J 5 bases, with 16 bases left between them. Germline CDR1 MNHNY, CDR2 SVGAGI (reference sequence). In nucleotides, the CDR3 is TGTGCCAGCAGTTCCGCAGCCCTAGGGGGAGATACGCAGTATTTT. This sequence encodes CASSSAALGGDTQYF.

The V call is TRBV3-1 (or the pseudogene TRBV3-2), the J call TRBJ2-2, with 9 bases identical to TRBD1. Germline CDR1 reads LGHDT; CDR2 reads YNNKEL (reference sequence). The length of the CDR3 is 16 residues. V was pared by 4 bases and J by 1 base, with 4 bases of the junction left unmatched. This CDR3 is CASSPPTGGNTGELFF. Here the CDR3 DNA reads TGTGCCAGCAGCCCGCCGACAGGGGGGAACACCGGGGAGCTGTTTTTT.

The chain recombines TRBV9 with TRBJ2-2; tentatively, D is TRBD2 (6 bases). Trimming cost V 6 bases and J 4 bases, with 10 bases left between them. Per the germline V gene, CDR1 is SGDLS and CDR2 is YYNGEE. The CDR3 sequence is 13 residues long. The DNA of the CDR3 is TGTGCCAGCACCAATAGCGGCACCGGGGAGCTGTTTTTT. Protein: CASTNSGTGELFF.

This chain uses TRBV11-2 with TRBJ2-5, with a possible D match to TRBD1 (5 bases). The ends were cut back, 3 bases at V and 5 bases at J, with 16 bases in the middle. Germline values: CDR1 SGHAT, CDR2 FQNNGV. CDR3 size: 15 residues. Here the CDR3 reads CASSLGGATRETQYF. In DNA form, the CDR3 reads TGTGCCAGCAGCTTGGGTGGGGCTACCAGGGAGACCCAGTACTTC.

This clone appeared a single time. V gene TRBV27 combines with J gene TRBJ2-7, with 7 nucleotides matching TRBD1. Germline assignment: CDR1 MNHEY and CDR2 SMNVEV (reference sequence). Trimming at V came to 2 bases and at J to 0 bases, leaving 4 bases not matched to a gene. This CDR3 is 15 amino acids long. The chain's CDR3 is CASSLGTDYSYEQYF. CDR3 sequence (DNA): TGTGCCAGCAGTTTAGGGACAGATTACTCCTACGAGCAGTACTTC.

This rearrangement joins TRBV7-6 to TRBJ2-6; 8 bases are a match to TRBD1. V lost 6 bases to trimming and J lost 7 bases; unmatched junction nucleotides: 5. This CDR3 is built from 14 residues. Germline V gene data show CDR1 as SGHVS and CDR2 as FNYEAQ. The CDR3 protein is CASSSGQGANVLTF. CDR3 bases: TGTGCCAGCAGTTCCGGACAGGGAGCCAACGTCCTGACTTTC.

This clone rates as medium-sized. The CDR3: CASSKLAGAGNEQFF. As DNA, the CDR3 is TGTGCCAGTAGTAAACTAGCGGGAGCGGGTAATGAGCAGTTCTTC. This chain joins TRBV19 and TRBJ2-1; 11 bases align to TRBD2. The V gene end was trimmed by 4 bases and the J gene end by 7 bases; junction bases not matched to a gene: 6. The CDR3 is made up of 15 amino acids. CDR1 is LNHDA and CDR2 is SQIVND in the germline V gene (reference sequence). The variable domain in full, completed from reference TRBV19 and TRBJ2-1, reads DGGITQSPKYLFRKEGQNVTLSCEQNLNHDAMYWYRQDPGQGLRLIYYSQIVNDFQKGDIAEGYSVSREKKESFPLTVTSAQKNPTAFYLCASSKLAGAGNEQFFGPGTRLTVL.

This chain connects TRBV4-1 to TRBJ1-1, with D tentatively TRBD1 (5 bases). Per germline, CDR1 MGHRA and CDR2 YSYEKL. Trimming cost V 4 bases and J 5 bases, with 11 bases left between them. This CDR3 comprises 13 residues. The CDR3 DNA sequence: TGCGCCAGCAGCCCCCAGGGTGGGACTGAAGCTTTCTTT. It specifies CASSPQGGTEAFF.

The chain joins TRBV5-1 to TRBJ2-3, with 10 bases aligning to TRBD1. Trimming removed 4 bases from V and 5 bases from J; junction bases left unmatched: 10. This CDR3 spans 16 amino acids. Germline values: CDR1 SGHRS, CDR2 YFSETQ. The CDR3 DNA reads TGCGCCAGCAGCCGACAGGGGGCGAGTGTGTTAGATACGCAGTATTTT. Encoded protein: CASSRQGASVLDTQYF.

V usage is TRBV7-2 and J usage is TRBJ1-1; possibly TRBD1 for D (6 bases). Germline loops: CDR1 SGHTA, CDR2 FQGNSA. The CDR3 contains 16 residues. V gave up 4 bases and J gave up 2 bases, with 17 bases separating them. The CDR3 bases are TGTGCCAGCAGCTCTAGGGCTGGGGGGGGCAACACTGAAGCTTTCTTT. This gives the protein CASSSRAGGGNTEAFF.